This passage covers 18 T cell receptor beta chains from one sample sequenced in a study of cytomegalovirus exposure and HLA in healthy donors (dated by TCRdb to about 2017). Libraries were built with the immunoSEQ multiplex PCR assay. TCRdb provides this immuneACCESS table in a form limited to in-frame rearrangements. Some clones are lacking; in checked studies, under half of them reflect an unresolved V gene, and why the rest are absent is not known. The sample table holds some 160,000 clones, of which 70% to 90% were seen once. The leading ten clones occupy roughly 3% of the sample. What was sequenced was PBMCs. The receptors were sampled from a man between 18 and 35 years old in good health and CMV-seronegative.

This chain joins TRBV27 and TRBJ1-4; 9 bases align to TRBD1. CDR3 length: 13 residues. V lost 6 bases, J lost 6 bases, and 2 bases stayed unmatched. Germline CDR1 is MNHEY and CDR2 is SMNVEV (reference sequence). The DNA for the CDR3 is TGTGCCAGCAGGGGACAGGGTTATGAAAAACTGTTTTTT. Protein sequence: CASRGQGYEKLFF.

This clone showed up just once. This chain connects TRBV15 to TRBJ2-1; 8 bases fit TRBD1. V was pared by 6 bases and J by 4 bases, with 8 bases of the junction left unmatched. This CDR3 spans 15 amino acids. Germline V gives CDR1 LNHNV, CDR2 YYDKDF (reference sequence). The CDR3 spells CATRTDRGGYNEQFF. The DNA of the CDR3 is TGTGCCACCAGAACCGACAGGGGCGGATACAATGAGCAGTTCTTC.

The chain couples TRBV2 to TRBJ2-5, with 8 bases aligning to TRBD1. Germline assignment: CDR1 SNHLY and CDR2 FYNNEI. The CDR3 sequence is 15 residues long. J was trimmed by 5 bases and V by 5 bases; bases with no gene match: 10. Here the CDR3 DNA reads TGTGCCAGCAGTAAAGGGACAGGTATTGGGGAGACCCAGTACTTC. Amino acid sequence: CASSKGTGIGETQYF.

For the CDR3, the DNA is TGTGCCAGCAGCCCCGTGAGGGAGAGCACAGATACGCAGTATTTT. Encoded protein: CASSPVRESTDTQYF. The rearrangement links TRBV2 to TRBJ2-3, with D tentatively TRBD2 (5 bases). The ends were cut back, 6 bases at V and 0 bases at J, with 13 bases in the middle. From germline, CDR1 is SNHLY and CDR2 FYNNEI. The CDR3 runs to 15 residues.

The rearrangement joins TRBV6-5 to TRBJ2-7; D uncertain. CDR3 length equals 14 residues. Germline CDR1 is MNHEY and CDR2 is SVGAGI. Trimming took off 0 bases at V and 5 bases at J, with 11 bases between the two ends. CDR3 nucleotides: TGTGCCAGCAGTTACTCGGATGTTAGCAACGAGCAGTACGTC. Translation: CASSYSDVSNEQYV.

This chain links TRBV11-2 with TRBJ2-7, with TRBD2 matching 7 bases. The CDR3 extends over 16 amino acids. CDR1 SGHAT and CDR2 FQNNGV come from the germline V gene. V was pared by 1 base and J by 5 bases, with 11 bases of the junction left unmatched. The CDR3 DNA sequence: TGTGCCAGCAGCTTAGCTGGCGGGAGTAGGGGCAACGAGCAGTACTTC. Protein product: CASSLAGGSRGNEQYF.

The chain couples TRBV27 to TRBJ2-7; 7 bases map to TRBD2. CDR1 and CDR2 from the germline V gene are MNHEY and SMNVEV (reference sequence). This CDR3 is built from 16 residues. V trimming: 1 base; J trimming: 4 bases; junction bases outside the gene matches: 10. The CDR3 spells CASSLLFGLVTYEQYF. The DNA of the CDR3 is TGTGCCAGCAGTTTATTATTTGGACTAGTAACATACGAGCAGTACTTC.

The CDR3 region has the DNA TGTGCCAGCAGATTACAGGGAAATGAAAAACTGTTTTTT. Residues: CASRLQGNEKLFF. V usage is TRBV21-1 and J usage is TRBJ1-4; the table assigns TRBD1, which was not confirmed against the DNA. TRBV21-1 has pseudogene status. This CDR3 is built from 13 residues.

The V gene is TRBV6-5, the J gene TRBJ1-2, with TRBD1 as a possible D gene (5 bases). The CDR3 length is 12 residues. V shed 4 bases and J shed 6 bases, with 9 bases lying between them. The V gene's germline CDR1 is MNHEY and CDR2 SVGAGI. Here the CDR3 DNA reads TGTGCCAGCAGTTTGACAGATAATGGCTACACCTTC. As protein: CASSLTDNGYTF.

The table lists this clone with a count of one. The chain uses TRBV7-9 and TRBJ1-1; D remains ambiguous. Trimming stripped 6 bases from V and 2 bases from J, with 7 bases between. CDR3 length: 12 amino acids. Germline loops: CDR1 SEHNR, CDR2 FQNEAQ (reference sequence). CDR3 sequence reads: CASRRGNTEAFF. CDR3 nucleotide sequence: TGTGCCAGCAGGCGGGGAAACACTGAAGCTTTCTTT.

CDR3 nucleotides: TGTGCCAGCAGGGTTTCAGGGACCCAGTACTTC. It translates to CASRVSGTQYF. The J gene is TRBJ2-5, the V gene TRBV6-5; the D is unclear. This CDR3 comprises 11 residues. Per germline, CDR1 MNHEY and CDR2 SVGAGI. Deletions cut 6 bases from V and 7 bases from J, with 9 bases between.

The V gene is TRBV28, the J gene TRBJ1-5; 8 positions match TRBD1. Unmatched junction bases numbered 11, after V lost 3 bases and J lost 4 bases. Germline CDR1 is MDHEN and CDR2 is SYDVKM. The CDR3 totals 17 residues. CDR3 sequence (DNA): TGTGCCAGCAGTTTGATCGGACAGGGTAGTGGGAATCAGCCCCAGCATTTT. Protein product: CASSLIGQGSGNQPQHF.

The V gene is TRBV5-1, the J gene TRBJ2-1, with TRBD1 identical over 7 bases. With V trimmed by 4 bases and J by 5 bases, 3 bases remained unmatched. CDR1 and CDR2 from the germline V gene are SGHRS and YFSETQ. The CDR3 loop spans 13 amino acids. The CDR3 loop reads CASSQTGNNEQFF. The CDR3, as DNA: TGCGCCAGCAGCCAGACAGGGAACAATGAGCAGTTCTTC.

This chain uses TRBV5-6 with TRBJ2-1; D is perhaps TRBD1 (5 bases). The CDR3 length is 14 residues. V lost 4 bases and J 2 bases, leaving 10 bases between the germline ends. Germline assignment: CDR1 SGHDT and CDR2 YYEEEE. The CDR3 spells CASSEGAAYNEQFF. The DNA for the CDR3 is TGTGCCAGCAGCGAAGGGGCAGCCTACAATGAGCAGTTCTTC.

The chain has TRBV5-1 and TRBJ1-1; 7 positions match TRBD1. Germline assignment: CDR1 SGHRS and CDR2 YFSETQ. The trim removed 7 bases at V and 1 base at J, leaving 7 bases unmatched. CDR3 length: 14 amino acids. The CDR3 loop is CASEQGIKNTEAFF. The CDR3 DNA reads TGCGCCAGCGAACAGGGGATTAAGAACACTGAAGCTTTCTTT.

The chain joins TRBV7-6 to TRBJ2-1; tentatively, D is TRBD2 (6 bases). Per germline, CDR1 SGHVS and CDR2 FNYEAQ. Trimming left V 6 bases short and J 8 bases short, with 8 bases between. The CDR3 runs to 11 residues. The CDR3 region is CASRGGDEQFF. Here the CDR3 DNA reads TGTGCCAGCAGAGGAGGGGATGAGCAGTTCTTC.

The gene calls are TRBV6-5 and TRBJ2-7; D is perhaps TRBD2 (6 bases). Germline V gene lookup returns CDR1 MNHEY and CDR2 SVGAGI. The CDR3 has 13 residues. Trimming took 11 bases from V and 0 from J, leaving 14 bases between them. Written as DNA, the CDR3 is TGTGCCTTTGGGGGGATTAACTCCTACGAGCAGTACTTC. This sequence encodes CAFGGINSYEQYF.

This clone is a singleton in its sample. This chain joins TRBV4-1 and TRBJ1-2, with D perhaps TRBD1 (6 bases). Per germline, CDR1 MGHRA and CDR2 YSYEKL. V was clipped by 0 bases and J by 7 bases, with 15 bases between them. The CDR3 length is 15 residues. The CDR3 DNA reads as TGCGCCAGCAGCCAAGATTCCCGACAGGAAGTTGGCTACACCTTC. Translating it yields CASSQDSRQEVGYTF.